This TCR beta chain was retrieved from a study of blood T cell repertoires in COVID-19. Overall study context: Collection of acute and convalescent COVID-19 samples took place in the United States, Italy and Spain.

Libraries were prepared by immunoSEQ multiplex PCR; TCRdb keeps only in-frame clonotypes and omits some of them. This table has approximately 150,000 clones, 75% to 90% appearing once. The V gene's germline CDR1 is SQVTM and CDR2 ANQGSEA. Trimming shortened V by 7 bases and J by 2 bases, and 6 bases separated the two germline ends. The CDR3 runs 11 residues. The V gene is TRBV29-1, the J gene TRBJ1-3; D is ambiguous. The sequence was obtained from a human donor in a cohort sampled during active COVID-19. The specimen sequenced was peripheral blood. The CDR3 nucleotides are TGCAGCGCCGGGGCTGGAAACACCATATATTTT. Translation gives CSAGAGNTIYF.